This T cell receptor beta chain was captured in a study of vaccination effects on CD4 cells after COVID-19. Study-level background: The cohort was immunized with two doses of either the BNT162b2 or mRNA-1273 vaccine.

Viral peptide pools were used in the ViraFEST assay to expand antigen-specific CD4+ T cells, and sequencing came afterward. Isolation of CD4+ T cells took place after ten to eleven days of culture. The study found no prior SARS-CoV-2 infection in the vaccine recipients, who tested negative for nucleocapsid antibodies. Points on this clone: Its antigen is as yet unknown.

Repertoires were generated with immunoSEQ multiplex PCR, while TCRdb's copy carries only in-frame clones and drops some. Among tens of thousands of clones listed, roughly 76% were seen once. The CDR3 length is 15 residues. Looked up from germline, CDR1 is SGHNT and CDR2 is YYREEE (reference sequence). V lost 0 bases and J lost 5; bases outside the gene matches: 4. The chain recombines TRBV5-4 with TRBJ2-7; 11 positions match TRBD2. This receptor was obtained from a human donor who received a COVID-19 vaccine. The sample was CD4+ T cells from PBMCs cultured with SARS-CoV-2 spike peptides, taken before COVID-19 vaccination. The chain's CDR3 is CASSLELAGANEQYF. The CDR3 region has the DNA TGTGCCAGCAGCTTGGAACTAGCGGGAGCGAACGAGCAGTACTTC.